Presented here are 5 T cell receptor beta chains from one specimen sequenced in a study of T cell responses to AZD1222 COVID-19 vaccine. Profiled with immunoSEQ multiplex PCR; TCRdb holds only in-frame clones, not every one. The sample holds more than 150,000 clones, roughly 92% seen once. The sequences come from peripheral blood, collected on day 0 of AZD1222 vaccination. The receptor set was obtained from an adult in good health.

This clone is a singleton in its sample. The rearrangement uses TRBV6-5 and TRBJ1-1, with D possibly being TRBD1 (5 bases). Germline V lookup: CDR1 MNHEY, CDR2 SVGAGI. The CDR3 spans 15 residues. Trimming took 2 bases from V and 5 from J, leaving 15 bases between them. The CDR3 loop is CASSYLAGVGTEAFF. For the CDR3, the DNA is TGTGCCAGCAGTTACCTGGCGGGGGTAGGAACTGAAGCTTTCTTT.

This clone was observed a single time. J is TRBJ1-2 and V is TRBV20-1; no reliable D call. Germline loops: CDR1 DFQATT, CDR2 SNEGSKA (reference sequence). V shed 0 bases and J shed 8 bases, with 7 bases lying between them. The CDR3 contains 11 residues. The CDR3 loop is CSARDLEGYTF. CDR3 in DNA: TGCAGTGCTAGAGATCTTGAGGGCTACACCTTC.

The rearrangement links TRBV5-1 to TRBJ1-1, with D unclear. V lost 0 bases to trimming and J lost 1 base, with 7 bases between them. There are 14 residues in the CDR3. Looked up from germline, CDR1 is SGHRS and CDR2 is YFSETQ. The CDR3 protein is CASSLDGGNTEAFF. In nucleotides, the CDR3 is TGCGCCAGCAGCTTGGACGGCGGGAACACTGAAGCTTTCTTT.

Notes on this clone: Sequence at one end of the junction differs from germline and may be a read error. The rearrangement uses TRBV27 and TRBJ2-1; TRBD1 matches 11 bases. The V gene's germline CDR1 is MNHEY and CDR2 SMNVEV (reference sequence). There are 11 residues in the CDR3. DNA of the CDR3: TGTGCCAGCAGTGGACAGGGGGCTTTTGTCTTC. It encodes CASSGQGAFVF.

The chain links TRBV12-3 or TRBV12-4 to TRBJ2-7; TRBD2 is a possible D gene (6 bases). The CDR3 has 13 amino acids. V was trimmed by 8 bases and J by 1 base, leaving 12 bases between them. The CDR3 region is CASLRDLSYEQYF. CDR3 sequence (DNA): TGTGCCAGCCTGCGGGACTTATCCTACGAGCAGTACTTC.